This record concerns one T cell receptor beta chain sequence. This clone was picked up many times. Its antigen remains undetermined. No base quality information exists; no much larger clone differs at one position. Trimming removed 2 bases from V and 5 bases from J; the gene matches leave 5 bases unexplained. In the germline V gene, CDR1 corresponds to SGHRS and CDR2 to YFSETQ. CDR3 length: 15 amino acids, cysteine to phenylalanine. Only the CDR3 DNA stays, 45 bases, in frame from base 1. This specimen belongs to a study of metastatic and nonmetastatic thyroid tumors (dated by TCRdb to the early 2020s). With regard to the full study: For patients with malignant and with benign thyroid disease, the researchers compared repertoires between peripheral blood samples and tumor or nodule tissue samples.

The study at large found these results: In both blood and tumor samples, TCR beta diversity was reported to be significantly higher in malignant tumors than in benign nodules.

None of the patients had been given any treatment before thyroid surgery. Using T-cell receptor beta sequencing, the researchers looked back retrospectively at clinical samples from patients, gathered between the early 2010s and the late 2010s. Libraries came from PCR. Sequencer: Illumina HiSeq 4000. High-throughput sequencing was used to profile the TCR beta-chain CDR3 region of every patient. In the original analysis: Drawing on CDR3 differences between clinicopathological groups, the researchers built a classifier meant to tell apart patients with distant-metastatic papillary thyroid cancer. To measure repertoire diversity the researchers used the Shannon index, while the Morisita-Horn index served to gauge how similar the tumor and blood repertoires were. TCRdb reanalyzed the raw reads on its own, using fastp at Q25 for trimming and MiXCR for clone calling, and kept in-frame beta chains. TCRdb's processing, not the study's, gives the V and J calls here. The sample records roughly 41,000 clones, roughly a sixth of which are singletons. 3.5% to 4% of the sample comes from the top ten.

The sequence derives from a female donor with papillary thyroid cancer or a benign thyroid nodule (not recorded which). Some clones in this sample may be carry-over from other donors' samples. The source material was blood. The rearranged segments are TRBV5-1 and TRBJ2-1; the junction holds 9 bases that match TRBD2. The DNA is TGCGCCAGCAGCTTTATAGCGGGGGAAGACAATGAGCAGTTCTTC. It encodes CASSFIAGEDNEQFF. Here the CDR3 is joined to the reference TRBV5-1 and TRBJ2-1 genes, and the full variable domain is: KAGVTQTPRYLIKTRGQQVTLSCSPISGHRSVSWYQQTPGQGLQFLFEYFSETQRNKGNFPGRFSGRQFSNSRSEMNVSTLELGDSALYLCASSFIAGEDNEQFFGPGTRLTVL.